The entry below describes one T cell receptor (beta chain). What it binds is unknown. These data are taken from a study of graft-versus-host responses after intestinal transplantation. Data came from immunoSEQ multiplex PCR; TCRdb stores just in-frame clones and leaves some out. The profile covers 81,000 or so clones, with roughly 93% appearing a single time and around 1.1% taken by the ten largest. The trim removed 5 bases at V and 5 bases at J, leaving 9 bases unmatched. Germline V lookup: CDR1 MNHNS, CDR2 SASEGT. This CDR3 has 15 amino acids. The origin of this receptor is a human donor who was the organ donor for an intestinal transplant. J is TRBJ2-5 and V is TRBV6-1; 9 bases are a match to TRBD1. The sequences come from unstimulated CD8+ T cells sorted from spleen or lymph node cells, collected before transplant. For the CDR3, the DNA is TGTGCCAGCAGTCCCTACAGGGGGCGCGGCGAGACCCAGTACTTC. Its protein product is CASSPYRGRGETQYF.